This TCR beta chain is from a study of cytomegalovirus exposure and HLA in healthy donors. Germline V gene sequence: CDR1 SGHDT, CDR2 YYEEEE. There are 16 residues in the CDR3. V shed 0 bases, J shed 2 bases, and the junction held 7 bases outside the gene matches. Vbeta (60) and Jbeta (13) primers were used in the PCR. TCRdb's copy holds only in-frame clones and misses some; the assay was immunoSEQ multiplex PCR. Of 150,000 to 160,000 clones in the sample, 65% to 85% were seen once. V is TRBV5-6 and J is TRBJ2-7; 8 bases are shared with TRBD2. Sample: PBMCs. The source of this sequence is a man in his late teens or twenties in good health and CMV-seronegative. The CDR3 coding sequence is TGTGCCAGCAGCTTGGCTCCGGCGGGGGGTACCTACGAGCAGTACTTC. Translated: CASSLAPAGGTYEQYF. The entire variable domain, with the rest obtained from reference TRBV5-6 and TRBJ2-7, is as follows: DAGVTQSPTHLIKTRGQQVTLRCSPKSGHDTVSWYQQALGQGPQFIFQYYEEEERQRGNFPDRFSGHQFPNYSSELNVNALLLGDSALYLCASSLAPAGGTYEQYFGPGTRLTVT.